This T cell receptor beta chain was documented in a study of blood T cell repertoires in COVID-19 (dated by TCRdb to 2020 to 2022). Background on the whole study: Samples covering the acute and convalescent phases of COVID-19 were provided by collaborators in the United States, Italy and Spain. The material from the prospective study consisted of cDNA or gDNA derived from T cells, B-cell-depleted T cells, or PBMCs. Deeply sampled blood TCRbeta repertoires from subjects exposed to, actively infected with, or recovered from COVID-19 were included in the dataset. The repertoires were released in a freely available public database meant as a resource for research on the immune response to SARS-CoV-2. The samples were drawn from the first 160 participants of the ongoing ImmuneRACE study and from 950 to 1,500 subjects provided by 6 global collaborators. The sample metadata nearly always contained a de-identified subject ID, COVID-19 status, age in years and sex. Where available, HLA class I and class II types were taken from metadata supplied by the sample provider and were not determined by assay-based typing.

The study at large found these results: Clinical and demographic metadata were provided uncurated, with the amount varying by source and participant.

TCRbeta CDR3 regions were amplified from genomic DNA using the immunoSEQ Assay, a bias-controlled multiplex PCR. In the authors' own workflow: Within the assay, amplification of reference gene primers was used to estimate how many nucleated cells each sample contained. Sequence reads were collapsed and filtered to measure the absolute abundance of every unique TCRbeta CDR3 rearrangement. For each sample, productive Simpson clonality was calculated as the square root of Simpson's diversity index over productive rearrangements. TCRdb stores this immuneACCESS table with in-frame sequences only. Part of the clones is absent; in the studies checked, under half of the shortfall reflects unresolved V genes, and no reason is known for the rest. That table supplies the V and J calls and clone size; D and trimming were determined from the DNA. This sample is represented by approximately 75,000 clones; approximately 86% of them were singletons. Clones ranked in the top ten supply about 6% of the sample.

The CDR3 has 16 amino acids, counting the end cysteine and phenylalanine. Of all the DNA, just the CDR3 is kept, 48 bases in frame from base 1. The V end loses 1 base and the J end loses 0 bases, and a stretch of 10 bases separates them. From a lookup of the germline V gene, CDR1 and CDR2 are MDHEN and SYDVKM. At one collaborating source in Seattle, patients were enrolled during active infection and were followed longitudinally through the course of disease. Each collaborating institution followed its own protocols to collect whole blood in K2EDTA tubes. For TCRbeta analysis, collaborator samples were shipped as frozen whole blood, as isolated PBMCs, or as DNA extracted from either sample type. Concerning this clone: Its antigen target is currently unknown. Base qualities were left out, and no much larger clone turns up one base away.

Sequencing was carried out using peripheral blood. This sequence was found in a man older than 75 with COVID-19, enrolled during active disease. The chain joins TRBV28 to TRBJ2-1; the D gene is perhaps TRBD1, on 5 matching bases. The bases read TGTGCCAGCAGTTTATTGGGGCGTTCCTCCTACAATGAGCAGTTCTTC. It specifies CASSLLGRSSYNEQFF.